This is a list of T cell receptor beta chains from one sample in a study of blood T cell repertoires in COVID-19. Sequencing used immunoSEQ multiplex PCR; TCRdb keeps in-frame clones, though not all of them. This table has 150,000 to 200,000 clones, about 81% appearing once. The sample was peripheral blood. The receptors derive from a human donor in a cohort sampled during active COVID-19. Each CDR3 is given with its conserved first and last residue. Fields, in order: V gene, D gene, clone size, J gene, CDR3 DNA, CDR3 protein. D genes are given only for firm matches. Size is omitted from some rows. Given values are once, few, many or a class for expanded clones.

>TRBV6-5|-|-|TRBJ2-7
TGTGCCAGTACACCCCGGGAGACCGAGCAGTACTTC
CASTPRETEQYF
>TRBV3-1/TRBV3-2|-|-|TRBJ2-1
TGTGCCAGCAGCCAAGACGTGATGAGGTACAATGAGCAGTTCTTC
CASSQDVMRYNEQFF
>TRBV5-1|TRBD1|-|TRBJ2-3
TGCGCCAGCAGCTTTGGGACAGGCCGGTCCGGCACAGATACGCAGTATTTT
CASSFGTGRSGTDTQYF
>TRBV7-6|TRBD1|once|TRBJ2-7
TGTGCCAGCAGCCGCCCAAGCAGACAGGGCACCTACGAGCAGTACTTC
CASSRPSRQGTYEQYF
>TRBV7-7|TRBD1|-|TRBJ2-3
TGTGCCAGCAGCGCCGTGGGGGACAGCGGCACAGATACGCAGTATTTT
CASSAVGDSGTDTQYF
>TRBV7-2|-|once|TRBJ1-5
TGTGCCAGCAGCTTGAGGGGGAATCAGCCCCAGCATTTT
CASSLRGNQPQHF
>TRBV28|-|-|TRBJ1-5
TGTGCCAGCAGCAGGGGATTCAGCAATCAGCCCCAGCATTTT
CASSRGFSNQPQHF
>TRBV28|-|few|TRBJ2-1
TGTGCCAGCAATCATGGGCAGGCCTACAATGAGCAGTTCTTC
CASNHGQAYNEQFF
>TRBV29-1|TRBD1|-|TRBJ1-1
TGCAGCGTCGACCAGACAGGGGAGGCCACTGAAGCTTTCTTT
CSVDQTGEATEAFF
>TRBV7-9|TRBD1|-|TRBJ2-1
TGTGCCAGCACCACCGGGACAGGGTATAATGAGCAGTTCTTC
CASTTGTGYNEQFF
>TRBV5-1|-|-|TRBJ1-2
TGCGCCAGCAGCGAGGGTGGACGATATGGCTACACCTTC
CASSEGGRYGYTF
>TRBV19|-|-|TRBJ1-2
TGTGCCAGTAGTCCTGATCGCCGACAGAACTCGGAAGGCTACACCTTC
CASSPDRRQNSEGYTF
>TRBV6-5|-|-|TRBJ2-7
TGTGCCAGCACGATAAGCGGACAGAACTACGAGCAGTACTTC
CASTISGQNYEQYF
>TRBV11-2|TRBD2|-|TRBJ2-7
TGTGCCAGCAGCTCGACTAGCGTCCCCTACGAGCAGTACTTC
CASSSTSVPYEQYF
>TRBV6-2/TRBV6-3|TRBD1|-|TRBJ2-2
TGTGCCAGCAGCCCCGACAGGGGGCGATTTACCGGGGAGCTGTTTTTT
CASSPDRGRFTGELFF